This TCR beta chain is from a study of early T cells in non-severe SARS-CoV-2 infection. The CDR3 has 15 residues. Germline assignment: CDR1 SGDLS and CDR2 YYNGEE. The V segment lost 0 bases and the J segment 4 bases; nucleotides outside the gene matches: 6. TCRdb independently ran MiXCR on the 5' RACE reads; one entry per CDR3 protein. Of some 66,000 distinct CDR3 sequences listed, over 8% are singletons. This clonotype has just a few counts. This TCR came from an adult who was a healthcare worker with PCR-confirmed SARS-CoV-2 infection or an uninfected control (not recorded which). V usage is TRBV9 and J usage is TRBJ1-1; 7 bases line up with TRBD1. The sequenced sample consisted of whole blood. The CDR3 coding sequence is TGTGCCAGCAGCGTAGCTGGCAGGGGGGGCACTGAAGCTTTCTTT. It codes for CASSVAGRGGTEAFF.